This T cell receptor beta chain was recovered during a study of blood T cell repertoires in COVID-19. Study details: Acute and convalescent COVID-19 specimens originated in the United States, Italy and Spain. Sources were T cells, B-cell-depleted T cells, or PBMCs; the material itself was cDNA or gDNA.

The CDR3 runs to 18 residues. V trimming: 3 bases; J trimming: 3 bases; junction bases outside the gene matches: 9. Germline lookup yields CDR1 LGHNA and CDR2 YNFKEQ. In the original analysis: Estimation of nucleated cell counts relied on the amplification of reference gene primers. The method was immunoSEQ multiplex PCR; TCRdb's version includes in-frame clones alone and lacks a portion of them. V, J and clone size are taken as reported in that table, and D and trimming were inferred from the DNA itself. The sample has more than 250,000 clones, 70% to 90% seen once; the top ten hold roughly 4%. The sequenced material came from peripheral blood. The chain has TRBV4-2 and TRBJ2-1; 12 nucleotides line up with TRBD2. This receptor was identified in a man aged 18 to 35 with active or convalescent COVID-19. This CDR3 is CASSHPSSGGADYNEQFF. The CDR3 DNA reads as TGTGCCAGCAGCCATCCCTCTAGCGGGGGGGCCGACTACAATGAGCAGTTCTTC.